These 6 T cell receptor beta chains were all obtained from the same sample, sequenced in a study of blood T cell repertoires in COVID-19. Clones were sequenced by immunoSEQ multiplex PCR, and TCRdb holds only the in-frame ones, with some missing. The data contain approximately 300,000 clones, around nine tenths of them singletons. The source material was PBMCs or T cells enriched from blood (not recorded which). These receptors came from a woman aged 25 to 39 who had recovered from COVID-19.

This clone was observed a handful of times. V is TRBV19 and J is TRBJ2-7; 12 nucleotides align to TRBD2. The V and J ends lost 3 bases and 4 bases, in that order; junction bases with no gene match: 4. CDR1 and CDR2 (germline): LNHDA, SQIVND (reference sequence). The CDR3 is made up of 15 amino acids. In DNA, the CDR3 is TGTGCCAGTAGTATCTCTAGCGGGGGGGCTTACGAGCAGTACTTC. Its translation: CASSISSGGAYEQYF.

This rearrangement joins TRBV4-2 to TRBJ1-6; D unresolved. The germline V gene has CDR1 LGHNA and CDR2 YNFKEQ. Trimming took 8 bases from V and 0 from J, leaving 11 bases between them. This CDR3 is built from 15 residues. The CDR3 spells CASLPSSSYNSPLHF. CDR3 coding DNA: TGTGCCAGCCTCCCGTCTAGCTCCTATAATTCACCCCTCCACTTT.

The J gene is TRBJ1-1, the V gene TRBV6-1, with 7 bases lining up with TRBD1. Unmatched junction bases numbered 4, after V lost 0 bases and J lost 6 bases. The CDR3 covers 14 residues. CDR1 is MNHNS and CDR2 is SASEGT in the germline V gene. This CDR3 reads CASSEAGQGAEAFF. In DNA, the CDR3 is TGTGCCAGCAGTGAAGCTGGCCAGGGGGCTGAAGCTTTCTTT.

The J gene is TRBJ1-3, the V gene TRBV7-9; 9 bases fit TRBD1. Trimming took 4 bases from V and 4 from J; bases not matched to a gene: 2. The CDR3 covers 14 residues. Germline CDR1 is SEHNR and CDR2 is FQNEAQ (reference sequence). CDR3 loop: CASSSGQGGNTIYF. DNA for the CDR3: TGTGCCAGCAGCTCAGGACAGGGGGGAAACACCATATATTTT.

This chain uses TRBV7-8 with TRBJ1-6; D might be TRBD1 (6 bases). Germline-derived CDR1 and CDR2 are SGHVS and FQNEAQ. The CDR3 sequence is 15 residues long. Deletions cut 2 bases from V and 9 bases from J, with 14 bases between. The CDR3 is CASSLPTGFSSPLHF. In DNA, the CDR3 is TGTGCCAGCAGCTTACCCACAGGGTTTAGTTCACCCCTCCACTTT. Variable domain in full (rest from reference TRBV7-8 and TRBJ1-6): GAGVSQSPRYKVAKRGQDVALRCDPISGHVSLFWYQQALGQGPEFLTYFQNEAQLDKSGLPSDRFFAERPEGSVSTLKIQRTQQEDSAVYLCASSLPTGFSSPLHFGNGTRLTVT.

This chain joins TRBV14 and TRBJ1-5, with TRBD1 identical over 9 bases. The CDR3 sequence is 15 residues long. V was clipped by 5 bases and J by 1 base; unmatched bases: 3. CDR1 is SGHDN and CDR2 is FVKESK in the germline V gene. CDR3 nucleotides: TGTGCCAGCAGCGGGGGACAGGGAAGCAATCAGCCCCAGCATTTT. Its translation is CASSGGQGSNQPQHF.